This entry lists 14 T cell receptor beta chains sequenced from one sample in a study of blood T cell repertoires in COVID-19. The table came from immunoSEQ multiplex PCR; TCRdb's copy has only in-frame clones and leaves some out. The data show roughly 240,000 clones, approximately 85% seen once. Input material: PBMCs or T cells enriched from blood (not recorded which). The origin of the receptors is a woman aged 45-60 years who had recovered from COVID-19.

This sequence joins TRBV6-6 and TRBJ1-2; D gene unclear. Germline V gene sequence: CDR1 MNHNY, CDR2 SVGAGI (reference sequence). The V end was cut by 5 bases, the J end by 14 bases, with 18 bases between. The CDR3 sequence is 12 residues long. DNA for the CDR3: TGTGCCAGCAGTACGGAGGCCGGCCTCGGTACCTTC. Amino acids: CASSTEAGLGTF.

This chain links TRBV5-4 with TRBJ2-3, with 7 nucleotides matching TRBD2. The CDR3 extends over 15 amino acids. After removal of 7 bases from V and 1 base from J, the junction contained 9 bases not matched to a gene. CDR1 and CDR2 (germline): SGHNT, YYREEE (reference sequence). The CDR3 coding sequence is TGTGCCAGCGGCGAGCGACGGGGGGGCACAGATACGCAGTATTTT. Translated: CASGERRGGTDTQYF.

The genes are TRBV28 and TRBJ2-1; 7 nucleotides agree with TRBD1. This CDR3 spans 14 amino acids. Germline V gene lookup returns CDR1 MDHEN and CDR2 SYDVKM. V shed 6 bases and J 3 bases; nucleotides not matched to a gene: 5. The DNA for the CDR3 is TGTGCCAGCAGAGAGGGGGCAGGCTACAATGAGCAGTTCTTC. This translates into CASREGAGYNEQFF.

This clone has just a few counts. The chain recombines TRBV19 with TRBJ1-3; the D gene is possibly TRBD1 (5 bases). The length of the CDR3 is 16 residues. Germline V gene lookup returns CDR1 LNHDA and CDR2 SQIVND (reference sequence). The germline V and J ends were trimmed by 6 bases and 0 bases, with 15 bases remaining between them. The CDR3 here is CASSAGRFNSGNTIYF. CDR3 coding DNA: TGTGCCAGTAGCGCGGGACGGTTCAACTCTGGAAACACCATATATTTT. Complete variable domain (other parts from reference TRBV19 and TRBJ1-3): DGGITQSPKYLFRKEGQNVTLSCEQNLNHDAMYWYRQDPGQGLRLIYYSQIVNDFQKGDIAEGYSVSREKKESFPLTVTSAQKNPTAFYLCASSAGRFNSGNTIYFGEGSWLTVV.

This clone was counted once. This chain links TRBV29-1 with TRBJ2-7; possibly TRBD2 for D (6 bases). Trimming pared 1 base from V and 6 bases from J, leaving 13 bases between. There are 13 residues in the CDR3. Germline values: CDR1 SQVTM, CDR2 ANQGSEA. This CDR3 reads CSVEGPPGGEQYF. DNA for the CDR3: TGCAGCGTTGAAGGACCCCCCGGGGGCGAGCAGTACTTC.

The chain combines TRBV5-1 with TRBJ1-6; 7 nucleotides line up with TRBD1. The CDR3 length is 14 residues. CDR1 is SGHRS and CDR2 is YFSETQ in the germline V gene. Losses at the gene ends were 4 bases for V and 8 bases for J; bases not matched to a gene: 6. This CDR3 reads CASSLDRQDSPLHF. CDR3 sequence (DNA): TGCGCCAGCAGCCTGGACAGGCAAGATTCACCCCTCCACTTT.

This chain joins TRBV10-2 and TRBJ1-6; D possibly corresponds to TRBD1 (6 bases). Trimming removed 3 bases from V and 8 bases from J, with 8 bases in between. Germline CDR1 reads WSHSY; CDR2 reads SAAADI. The CDR3 extends over 13 amino acids. Here the CDR3 DNA reads TGCGCCAGCAGTGACAGGGGTGATTCACCCCTCCACTTT. This sequence encodes CASSDRGDSPLHF.

The CDR3 reads CASSLLQGASYNSPLHF. CDR3 DNA sequence: TGTGCCAGCAGCCTCCTACAGGGCGCGAGCTATAATTCACCCCTCCACTTT. The V and J genes are TRBV7-2 and TRBJ1-6; D might be TRBD1 (6 bases). Germline CDR1 and CDR2: SGHTA and FQGNSA. Trimming removed 5 bases at V and 3 bases at J, with 17 bases between. The CDR3 has 17 residues.

This rearrangement joins TRBV5-1 to TRBJ2-2, with 7 bases matching TRBD1. V dropped 6 bases and J dropped 2; count of bases not matched to a gene: 7. The CDR3 is made up of 15 amino acids. The germline V gene encodes CDR1 SGHRS and CDR2 YFSETQ. Written as DNA, the CDR3 is TGCGCCAGCACCATTGACAGGGCTAACACCGGGGAGCTGTTTTTT. It translates to CASTIDRANTGELFF.

The CDR3 here is CASGPGQGKETQYF. CDR3 DNA sequence: TGTGCTAGTGGTCCCGGACAGGGCAAAGAGACCCAGTACTTC. This chain connects TRBV12-5 to TRBJ2-5, with TRBD1 matching 8 bases. V dropped 5 bases and J dropped 3; count of bases not matched to a gene: 5. This CDR3 is built from 14 residues. Per germline, CDR1 LGHNT and CDR2 FRNRAP.

This chain uses TRBV7-9 with TRBJ2-1; D is possibly TRBD1 (6 bases). Trimming took off 1 base at V and 6 bases at J, with 22 bases between the two ends. This CDR3 has 18 residues. In germline, CDR1 is SEHNR, CDR2 FQNEAQ (reference sequence). CDR3 nucleotides: TGTGCCAGCAGCTTAGTCGAAGCCGACAGGACCGAGTTCAATGAGCAGTTCTTC. Its protein product is CASSLVEADRTEFNEQFF. The entire variable domain, with the rest obtained from reference TRBV7-9 and TRBJ2-1, is as follows: DTGVSQNPRHKITKRGQNVTFRCDPISEHNRLYWYRQTLGQGPEFLTYFQNEAQLEKSRLLSDRFSAERPKGSFSTLEIQRTEQGDSAMYLCASSLVEADRTEFNEQFFGPGTRLTVL.

The chain joins TRBV10-1 to TRBJ2-2, with unresolved D. The CDR3 has 14 residues. Germline V CDR1 and CDR2: WNHNN, SYGVQD (reference sequence). Trimming shortened V by 2 bases and J by 3 bases, and 7 bases separated the two germline ends. The DNA for the CDR3 is TGCGCCAGCAGTGAGCCTGGAGACACCGGGGAGCTGTTTTTT. This translates into CASSEPGDTGELFF.

This chain links TRBV6-6 with TRBJ1-2; TRBD1 matches 8 bases. The CDR3 runs 15 residues. Germline assignment: CDR1 MNHNY and CDR2 SVGAGI (reference sequence). J was trimmed by 3 bases and V by 5 bases; bases with no gene match: 8. This chain's CDR3 is CASSHGQGRDYGYTF. CDR3 coding DNA: TGTGCCAGCAGTCACGGACAGGGTAGAGACTATGGCTACACCTTC.

This chain connects TRBV28 to TRBJ1-1, with 7 bases fitting TRBD1. V dropped 6 bases and J dropped 1; count of bases not matched to a gene: 17. The CDR3 runs to 18 residues. CDR1 and CDR2 from the germline V gene are MDHEN and SYDVKM. Written as DNA, the CDR3 is TGTGCCAGCAGCCCCTTTTTGGGGACAGCTCCCAAGAACACTGAAGCTTTCTTT. Translating it yields CASSPFLGTAPKNTEAFF. Filled out from reference TRBV28 and TRBJ1-1, the complete variable domain reads DVKVTQSSRYLVKRTGEKVFLECVQDMDHENMFWYRQDPGLGLRLIYFSYDVKMKEKGDIPEGYSVSREKKERFSLILESASTNQTSMYLCASSPFLGTAPKNTEAFFGQGTRLTVV.